The T cell receptor (beta chain) under discussion was sequenced for a study of T-cell memory formation after mild COVID-19. TCRdb independently ran MiXCR on the 5' RACE reads; one entry per CDR3 protein. The sample carries a few hundred thousand distinct CDR3 sequences, more than 20% recorded once. Study-wide results and caveats: Mostly located in CM and EM were contracting CD4+ clones, with contracting CD8+ clones located in EMRA.

Details on this clonotype: Antigen unknown.

This CDR3 has 19 amino acids. Germline loops: CDR1 KGHDR, CDR2 SFDVKD. After removal of 7 bases from V and 8 bases from J, the junction contained 21 bases not matched to a gene. Specimen: PBMCs or a T cell subset sorted from them (not recorded which). This chain uses TRBV24-1 with TRBJ2-1, with 11 positions matching TRBD1. This clonotype was obtained from an adult woman who had mild COVID-19 (a few samples of this study predate the infection). Cell type and time point are not known. CDR3 DNA: TGTGCCACCAGCCCCCCGGGACAGGGGGACCAAGTCCTGGGGGATGAGCAGTTCTTC. This sequence encodes CATSPPGQGDQVLGDEQFF.